This section outlines one T cell receptor (beta chain) sequence together with its context. These data come from a study of blood T cell repertoires in COVID-19. Study information: The United States, Italy and Spain provided the acute and convalescent COVID-19 samples. The cDNA or gDNA used as material had been derived from T cells, B-cell-depleted T cells, or PBMCs.

In the source study's methods: Cell counts per sample came from amplifying reference gene primers. Sequencing was performed with immunoSEQ multiplex PCR; in TCRdb, only in-frame clones are kept and a portion is missing. V and J calls plus clone size are reproduced from that table; the DNA served to infer D and trimming. The data contain about 210,000 clones, around 82% of them singletons. The CDR3 is 14 amino acids. The V and J ends lost 7 bases and 5 bases, in that order; junction bases with no gene match: 7. The germline V gene encodes CDR1 SNHLY and CDR2 FYNNEI. The chain has TRBV2 and TRBJ2-5; 10 nucleotides agree with TRBD1. The sequencing input was peripheral blood. The clonotype comes from a woman aged 35 to 49 with acute or convalescent COVID-19. The CDR3 DNA reads TGTGCCAGCAAACCCGGGACAGGGGACGAGACCCAGTACTTC. Protein: CASKPGTGDETQYF.